This T cell receptor (beta chain) is drawn from a study of blood T cell repertoires in COVID-19. The overall study: The study drew acute and convalescent COVID-19 samples from the United States, Italy and Spain. The analysed material was cDNA or gDNA that came from T cells, B-cell-depleted T cells, or PBMCs.

How the authors handled the data: Nucleated cell number was recorded as an estimate derived from reference gene primer amplification. Data came from immunoSEQ multiplex PCR; TCRdb stores just in-frame clones and leaves some out. D and trimming were read from the DNA, whereas the V and J calls and clone size are those reported in that table. This table has roughly 28,000 clones, about 90% appearing once. V was pared by 3 bases and J by 0 bases, with 8 bases of the junction left unmatched. The germline CDR1 and CDR2 sequences are LGHNA and YNFKEQ. The CDR3 runs to 16 residues. The chain employs TRBV4-2 and TRBJ2-7; 7 bases are a match to TRBD2. Sequencing was done on a sample of peripheral blood. The receptor's source is a human donor in a cohort sampled during active COVID-19. The CDR3 region is CASSQHGGGSSYEQYF. The CDR3 DNA follows: TGTGCCAGCAGCCAGCATGGGGGAGGGAGCTCCTACGAGCAGTACTTC.